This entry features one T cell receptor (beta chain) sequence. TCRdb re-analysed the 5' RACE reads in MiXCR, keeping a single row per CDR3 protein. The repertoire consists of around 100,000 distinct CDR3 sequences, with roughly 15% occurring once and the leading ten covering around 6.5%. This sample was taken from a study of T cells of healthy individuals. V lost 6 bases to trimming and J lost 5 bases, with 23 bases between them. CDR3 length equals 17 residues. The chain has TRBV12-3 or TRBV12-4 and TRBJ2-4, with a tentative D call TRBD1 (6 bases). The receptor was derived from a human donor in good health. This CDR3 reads CASRPDRSIARENIQYF. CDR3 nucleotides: TGTGCCAGCAGACCGGACAGAAGTATAGCGCGGGAAAACATTCAGTACTTC.